This T cell receptor beta chain was recovered during a study of blood T cells in healthy people across ages (dated by TCRdb to the mid-2010s). With respect to the entire study: In model experiments, template switching captured about one uniquely barcoded TCR beta cDNA molecule for every two T cells. Age-related changes in TCR beta repertoire diversity were measured in the study by deep sequencing normalized with unique cDNA molecular identifiers. The donors were split into four age groups: young (average about 15 years), middle-aged (roughly 39), aged (roughly 68) and long-lived (approximately 80). To avoid experimental bias, donors of different ages were distributed randomly across sequencing lanes. For two donors (one aged 18 to 30 and one aged 80 or older), the study analyzed two additional independent replicas of 1 million unique cDNA reads from the same blood draw. The paper's findings and limits, for the study overall: Observed TCR beta diversity correlated strongly with the percentage of naive T cells measured by flow cytometry. Estimates of total diversity from one million sequenced T cells were regarded as lower bounds and underestimates. Compared with the aged group, the long-lived group had more naive CD4+ T cells, fewer expanded clones and increased TCR diversity, a pattern suggesting age selection. Observed TCR beta diversity per million T cells fell roughly linearly with age, and a significant reduction was already apparent by age roughly 40. Donor CMV infection status was unknown, potentially confounding age-related changes in expanded clonotypes. Conclusive comparison of naive and antigen-experienced compartments was prevented by the profiling of bulk unsorted PBMCs.

This clonotype was recorded at least ten times. There is no known antigen for this receptor. Base qualities were left out, and no much larger clone turns up one base away. The method behind the library was 5' RACE. Sequencing relied on an Illumina HiSeq 2500. A second 7 to 11 cycle PCR used a sample-barcoded 5' primer and a J-beta primer mix. A template-switch 5' adaptor carrying 12 random nucleotides introduced a unique molecular identifier onto each TCR beta cDNA molecule. At least 2.5 million CDR3-containing paired-end reads were obtained from each sample. First-strand cDNA was synthesized from all RNA with the Mint cDNA synthesis kit, primed by a TRBC-specific oligonucleotide. All cDNA was treated with uracil-DNA glycosylase and then went through a first 18-cycle PCR with the universal primers M1SS and BC2_uni_R. The paper's data handling went like this. Normalization of each sample was performed by random selection of 1 million high-quality reads, each carrying a distinct molecular identifier. Instead of being binned into consensus sequences, reads with shared molecular identifiers were discarded. MiTCR, run with a Q25 quality threshold and the strictest error-elimination algorithm, handled CDR3 identification, clonotype clustering and error correction. Lower-bound total TCR beta diversity was estimated with a nonparametric unseen species model using Euler transformation. TCRdb handled the public reads itself, with Q25 trimming in fastp and clone calling in MiXCR, and kept productive beta chains. Every entry covers one CDR3 protein and lists the most common genes and DNA from its rows. What appears here as the V and J calls and clone size reflects TCRdb's work, not the paper's. Within this sample are 850,000 to 950,000 distinct CDR3 sequences, with 29% of them counted one time only. Around 16% of the sample is in the top ten clones.

V sheds 6 bases and J sheds 5 bases, leaving 14 bases between their ends. The germline V gene (reference sequence) yields DFQATT for CDR1 and SNEGSKA for CDR2. From its cysteine to its phenylalanine, the CDR3 spans 12 amino acids. Only the CDR3 portion is preserved as DNA: 36 bases, with reading frame beginning at the first base. Donors were a few dozen systemically healthy Caucasian individuals from Russia aged 6 to 90 years. About 10 milliliters of peripheral blood were collected from each donor into EDTA-treated Vacutainer tubes. Ficoll-Paque density-gradient centrifugation was used to isolate PBMCs, with at least 7 million per sample. Total RNA was extracted from PBMCs with Trizol reagent, with at least 6 micrograms obtained per sample. For every donor, flow cytometry on a PBMC aliquot measured the percentage of naive CD45RAhigh/CD27high T cells.

The receptor was isolated from a woman of 80 years or more in good health. Sequencing was carried out using blood. The chain joins TRBV20-1 to TRBJ2-7; too little of a D gene remains to name it. For the CDR3, the sequence is CSARLTGHEQYF. The nucleotide sequence reads TGCAGTGCGCGCCTAACGGGTCACGAGCAGTACTTC.